One and the same sample provided the 20 T cell receptor beta chains below, sequenced in a study of blood T cell repertoires in COVID-19. Clones were read by immunoSEQ multiplex PCR, and TCRdb kept only the in-frame ones, dropping some. The sample contains tens of thousands of clones, around nine tenths of which appear only once. Sequencing was carried out using peripheral blood. These receptors were obtained from a woman older than 75 with active COVID-19.

The gene calls are TRBV29-1 and TRBJ1-2, with 9 bases identical to TRBD1. Losses at the gene ends were 7 bases for V and 1 base for J; bases not matched to a gene: 10. This CDR3 spans 15 amino acids. Germline loops: CDR1 SQVTM, CDR2 ANQGSEA. The CDR3 DNA reads as TGCAGCGCCTCCGGGACAGGGACCGTTAACTATGGCTACACCTTC. It encodes CSASGTGTVNYGYTF.

The chain links TRBV7-3 to TRBJ2-2; D gene uncertain. The CDR3 length is 12 residues. Germline assignment: CDR1 SGHTA and CDR2 FQGTGA. Trimming pared 1 base from V and 5 bases from J, leaving 2 bases between. The CDR3 DNA reads TGTGCCAGCAGCTTAATAACCGGGGAGCTGTTTTTT. Translation gives CASSLITGELFF.

The chain's CDR3 is CASSAHGTGNTGELFF. The DNA of the CDR3 is TGTGCCAGTAGCGCGCATGGGACAGGGAACACCGGGGAGCTGTTTTTT. This sequence joins TRBV19 and TRBJ2-2, with 8 bases matching TRBD1. CDR3 length: 16 amino acids. Per germline, CDR1 LNHDA and CDR2 SQIVND (reference sequence). V was pared by 6 bases and J by 1 base, with 7 bases of the junction left unmatched.

The chain has TRBV28 and TRBJ2-7; TRBD1 is a possible D gene (6 bases). CDR1 is MDHEN and CDR2 is SYDVKM in the germline V gene. Trimming left V 5 bases short and J 0 bases short, with 14 bases between. The CDR3 has 15 amino acids. CDR3 in DNA: TGTGCCAGCAGTAGCACAGGGACGAGCTCCTACGAGCAGTACTTC. Translated, it gives CASSSTGTSSYEQYF.

V is TRBV27 and J is TRBJ2-1; a possible D gene is TRBD2 (6 bases). This CDR3 has 23 residues. Germline V gene sequence: CDR1 MNHEY, CDR2 SMNVEV (reference sequence). The V gene lost 0 bases and the J gene lost 10 bases, with 40 bases spanning the gap. CDR3 sequence: CASSLSSVPGDIYLGPAGEEQFF. CDR3 coding DNA: TGTGCCAGCAGTTTATCCTCCGTCCCGGGGGATATCTATTTGGGACCCGCCGGGGAGGAGCAGTTCTTC.

The V gene is TRBV4-2, the J gene TRBJ2-1; 8 nucleotides agree with TRBD2. The CDR3 totals 18 residues. The V gene's germline CDR1 is LGHNA and CDR2 YNFKEQ. The V segment lost 1 base and the J segment 6 bases; nucleotides outside the gene matches: 14. The CDR3 DNA sequence: TGTGCCAGCAGCCAAGTGGGGGCCCTAGCGGGCTTTGGCAATGAGCAGTTCTTC. This encodes CASSQVGALAGFGNEQFF.

The V gene is TRBV28, the J gene TRBJ1-6; D perhaps matches TRBD1 (6 bases). The CDR3 has 15 amino acids. The germline CDR1 and CDR2 sequences are MDHEN and SYDVKM. V shed 6 bases and J shed 7 bases, with 16 bases lying between them. CDR3 coding DNA: TGTGCCAGCAGGTATATTCAGGGGCGCAATTCACCCCTCCACTTT. The encoded protein is CASRYIQGRNSPLHF.

Only a few counts were recorded for this clone. V is TRBV15 and J is TRBJ1-5; D gene ambiguous. Germline CDR1 is LNHNV and CDR2 is YYDKDF (reference sequence). The length of the CDR3 is 13 residues. The ends were cut back, 5 bases at V and 5 bases at J, with 10 bases in the middle. In nucleotides, the CDR3 is TGTGCCACCAGCGACGGGTGGGATCAGCCCCAGCATTTT. As protein: CATSDGWDQPQHF. Full variable domain (missing parts from reference TRBV15 and TRBJ1-5): DAMVIQNPRYQVTQFGKPVTLSCSQTLNHNVMYWYQQKSSQAPKLLFHYYDKDFNNEADTPDNFQSRRPNTSFCFLDIRSPGLGDTAMYLCATSDGWDQPQHFGDGTRLSIL.

The chain carries TRBV7-2 and TRBJ2-7, with no clear D. CDR3 length: 11 amino acids. Trimming took off 2 bases at V and 4 bases at J, with 3 bases between the two ends. Germline V gene lookup returns CDR1 SGHTA and CDR2 FQGNSA. The CDR3 spells CASSLYYEQYF. The CDR3 region has the DNA TGTGCCAGCAGCTTATATTACGAGCAGTACTTC.

A note on this clone: Other nucleotide sequences in the sample specify the same CDR3. The J gene is TRBJ1-2, the V gene TRBV5-1; D unresolved. CDR1 and CDR2 (germline): SGHRS, YFSETQ. CDR3 size: 14 residues. V was clipped by 2 bases and J by 2 bases, with 10 bases between them. CDR3 bases: TGCGCCAGCAGCTTCCGGGATCCCAACTATGGCTACACCTTC. This gives the protein CASSFRDPNYGYTF. Based on the CDR3 plus reference TRBV5-1 and TRBJ1-2, the full variable domain is KAGVTQTPRYLIKTRGQQVTLSCSPISGHRSVSWYQQTPGQGLQFLFEYFSETQRNKGNFPGRFSGRQFSNSRSEMNVSTLELGDSALYLCASSFRDPNYGYTFGSGTRLTVV.

V usage is TRBV10-3 and J usage is TRBJ1-6; D is possibly TRBD1 (6 bases). Germline V lookup: CDR1 ENHRY, CDR2 SYGVKD. V gave up 4 bases and J gave up 0 bases, with 19 bases separating them. The CDR3 runs to 19 residues. CDR3 residues: CAISGHNREPSSYNSPLHF. CDR3 sequence (DNA): TGTGCCATCAGTGGCCATAACAGGGAACCTAGCTCCTATAATTCACCCCTCCACTTT.

Comment on this clone: Other DNA sequences in this sample translate to the same CDR3. The rearrangement uses TRBV9 and TRBJ2-3, with D possibly being TRBD2 (5 bases). The V and J ends lost 0 bases and 1 base respectively, with 6 bases between them. There are 14 residues in the CDR3. Germline V gives CDR1 SGDLS, CDR2 YYNGEE. This chain's CDR3 is CASSVGRGTDTQYF. The DNA for the CDR3 is TGTGCCAGCAGCGTAGGGCGGGGCACAGATACGCAGTATTTT.

CDR3 nucleotides: TGTGCCAGCAGTTTCGGCGGGACCGGGACCCAGTACTTC. Amino acids: CASSFGGTGTQYF. The J gene is TRBJ2-5, the V gene TRBV12-3 or TRBV12-4; possibly TRBD2 for D (6 bases). The CDR3 is made up of 13 amino acids. V was shortened by 3 bases and J by 7 bases, with 12 bases between the two germline ends.

The gene calls are TRBV6-5 and TRBJ2-7; TRBD2 might be the D (5 bases). Germline V gene data show CDR1 as MNHEY and CDR2 as SVGAGI. V dropped 2 bases and J dropped 4 bases, with 6 bases sitting between them. The CDR3 has 12 amino acids. The CDR3 loop reads CASSYEGYEQYF. CDR3 DNA: TGTGCCAGCAGTTACGAGGGTTACGAGCAGTACTTC.

The genes are TRBV28 and TRBJ2-7, with no clear D. Germline V gene sequence: CDR1 MDHEN, CDR2 SYDVKM. The CDR3 sequence is 13 residues long. V was shortened by 3 bases and J by 2 bases, with 8 bases between the two germline ends. CDR3 loop: CASSLTGPYEQYF. The CDR3 nucleotides read TGTGCCAGCAGTTTGACGGGTCCCTACGAGCAGTACTTC. The entire variable domain, with the rest obtained from reference TRBV28 and TRBJ2-7, is as follows: DVKVTQSSRYLVKRTGEKVFLECVQDMDHENMFWYRQDPGLGLRLIYFSYDVKMKEKGDIPEGYSVSREKKERFSLILESASTNQTSMYLCASSLTGPYEQYFGPGTRLTVT.

The chain has TRBV28 and TRBJ1-4; D gene uncertain. Germline lookup yields CDR1 MDHEN and CDR2 SYDVKM. CDR3 length: 15 residues. V was cut by 8 bases and J by 0 bases, with 13 bases left in between. DNA for the CDR3: TGTGCCAGCTCTGAGGGAGGGACAACTAATGAAAAACTGTTTTTT. Residues: CASSEGGTTNEKLFF.

The chain recombines TRBV6-5 with TRBJ2-7, with D maybe TRBD2 (5 bases). This CDR3 comprises 14 residues. Germline V gene data show CDR1 as MNHEY and CDR2 as SVGAGI. Trimming pared 10 bases from V and 2 bases from J, leaving 18 bases between. As DNA, the CDR3 is TGTGCCACCCCGGGTATGGGTAGCGCCTACGAGCAGTACTTC. Its protein product is CATPGMGSAYEQYF.

The chain uses TRBV6-1 and TRBJ2-3; possible D gene TRBD2, 6 bases. Trimming pared 2 bases from V and 0 bases from J, leaving 9 bases between. The CDR3 loop spans 15 amino acids. Germline V gene data show CDR1 as MNHNS and CDR2 as SASEGT. CDR3 amino acids: CASSERGSSTDTQYF. CDR3 DNA sequence: TGTGCCAGCAGTGAACGGGGGTCTAGCACAGATACGCAGTATTTT.

The DNA for the CDR3 is TGTGCCACCTCCGCAGGGGAACCCACAGATACGCAGTATTTT. This gives the protein CATSAGEPTDTQYF. The chain employs TRBV15 and TRBJ2-3; tentatively, D is TRBD1 (6 bases). Trimming shortened V by 8 bases and J by 2 bases, and 14 bases separated the two germline ends. The germline gives CDR1 LNHNV, CDR2 YYDKDF (reference sequence). The CDR3 spans 14 residues.

The chain carries TRBV29-1 and TRBJ2-1, with TRBD1 matching over 10 bases. The J segment lost 8 bases and the V segment lost 6 bases, leaving 7 bases of the junction unmatched. CDR3 length equals 13 residues. Germline V gene sequence: CDR1 SQVTM, CDR2 ANQGSEA. DNA of the CDR3: TGCAGCGTAGAGACAGGGGGCTTCGATGAGCAGTTCTTC. It is translated as CSVETGGFDEQFF.